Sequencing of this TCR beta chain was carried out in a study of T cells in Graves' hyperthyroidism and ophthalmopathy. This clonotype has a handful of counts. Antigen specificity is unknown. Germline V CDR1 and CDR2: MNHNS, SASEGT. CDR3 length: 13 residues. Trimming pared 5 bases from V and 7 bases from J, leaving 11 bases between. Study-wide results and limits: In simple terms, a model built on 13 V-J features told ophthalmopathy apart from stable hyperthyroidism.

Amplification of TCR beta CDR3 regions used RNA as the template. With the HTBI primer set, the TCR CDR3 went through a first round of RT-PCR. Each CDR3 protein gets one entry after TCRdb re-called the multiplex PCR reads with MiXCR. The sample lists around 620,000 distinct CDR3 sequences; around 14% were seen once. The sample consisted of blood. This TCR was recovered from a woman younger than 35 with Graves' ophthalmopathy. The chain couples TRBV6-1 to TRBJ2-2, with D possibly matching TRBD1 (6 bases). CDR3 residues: CASSPGVSGELFF. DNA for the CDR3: TGTGCCAGCAGTCCAGGGGTGAGCGGGGAGCTGTTTTTT.